A single sample gave rise to the 3 T cell receptor beta chains below, sequenced in a study of cytomegalovirus exposure and HLA in healthy donors. Primers included in the PCR were 60 Vbeta and 13 Jbeta primers. Using immunoSEQ multiplex PCR, the repertoire was profiled, and TCRdb retains in-frame clones only, with some absent. The repertoire holds 140,000 to 150,000 clones, with 80% as singletons. The sample taken for sequencing was PBMCs. The source of these receptors is a middle-aged man in good health and CMV-seronegative.

The genes are TRBV27 and TRBJ2-5; TRBD1 agrees at 9 bases. This CDR3 is built from 14 residues. Germline loops: CDR1 MNHEY, CDR2 SMNVEV (reference sequence). V lost 5 bases and J lost 5; bases outside the gene matches: 6. The CDR3 is CASSPWTGEETQYF. Written as DNA, the CDR3 is TGTGCCAGCAGTCCGTGGACAGGGGAGGAGACCCAGTACTTC.

This clone came up a few times. The chain has TRBV2 and TRBJ1-2; D gene uncertain. V lost 8 bases, J lost 4 bases, and 8 bases lay in between. Germline CDR1 is SNHLY and CDR2 is FYNNEI. The CDR3 is made up of 11 amino acids. The CDR3 loop is CASGAFYGYTF. CDR3 DNA: TGTGCCAGCGGTGCGTTCTATGGCTACACCTTC.

The chain links TRBV10-2 to TRBJ1-2, with D maybe TRBD1 (5 bases). Germline-derived CDR1 and CDR2 are WSHSY and SAAADI. The V end was cut by 3 bases, the J end by 5 bases, with 19 bases between. The CDR3 has 16 amino acids. The CDR3 region is CASSEVTGDRLYGYTF. The CDR3 DNA reads TGCGCCAGCAGTGAAGTGACGGGGGATCGCCTATATGGCTACACCTTC.